The 26 T cell receptor beta chains presented below share a single source sample, sequenced in a study of T cell responses to AZD1222 COVID-19 vaccine. Method: immunoSEQ multiplex PCR; TCRdb's copy keeps in-frame clones and lacks some. The data hold 100,000 to 150,000 clones, with approximately 94% observed a single time. Here the sequenced sample was peripheral blood, taken 28 days after the second AZD1222 dose. Receptors originate from an adult who received the AZD1222 COVID-19 vaccine.

This rearrangement joins TRBV18 to TRBJ2-7, with a weak D call TRBD2 (6 bases). The CDR3 spans 16 residues. V dropped 3 bases and J dropped 1 base, with 16 bases sitting between them. Germline V CDR1 and CDR2: KGHSH, LQKENI. The CDR3 coding sequence is TGTGCCAGCTCACCGGGGACTCCCGACCTATCCTACGAGCAGTACTTC. This gives the protein CASSPGTPDLSYEQYF.

The chain recombines TRBV7-9 with TRBJ1-1, with D maybe TRBD1 (5 bases). V dropped 5 bases and J dropped 7 bases, with 17 bases sitting between them. This CDR3 has 14 amino acids. Germline V gene data show CDR1 as SEHNR and CDR2 as FQNEAQ (reference sequence). CDR3 nucleotide sequence: TGTGCCAGCAGCCCGGGGACTCCGCGGGGTGAAGCTTTCTTT. As protein: CASSPGTPRGEAFF.

This chain links TRBV6-5 with TRBJ1-1; D is uncertain. This CDR3 contains 14 residues. V lost 7 bases, J lost 1 base, and 13 bases lay in between. From germline, CDR1 is MNHEY and CDR2 SVGAGI. The CDR3 spells CASTRRTENTEAFF. The DNA of the CDR3 is TGTGCCAGCACAAGAAGGACCGAGAACACTGAAGCTTTCTTT.

V usage is TRBV9 and J usage is TRBJ1-4; 8 bases agree with TRBD1. The trim removed 3 bases at V and 8 bases at J, leaving 6 bases unmatched. The germline V gene has CDR1 SGDLS and CDR2 YYNGEE. The CDR3 runs 14 residues. This chain's CDR3 is CASSAQGAGEKLFF. CDR3 DNA sequence: TGTGCCAGCAGCGCGCAGGGGGCAGGCGAAAAACTGTTTTTT.

The gene calls are TRBV9 and TRBJ1-6; D remains unclear. This CDR3 spans 15 amino acids. The V and J ends lost 5 bases and 0 bases respectively, with 9 bases between them. Per germline, CDR1 SGDLS and CDR2 YYNGEE. Here the CDR3 reads CASSPLSSYNSPLHF. CDR3 bases: TGTGCCAGCAGTCCCCTAAGCTCCTATAATTCACCCCTCCACTTT.

The V and J genes are TRBV19 and TRBJ1-2, with D possibly being TRBD1 (6 bases). Looked up from germline, CDR1 is LNHDA and CDR2 is SQIVND (reference sequence). V was cut by 10 bases and J by 5 bases, with 20 bases left in between. The CDR3 runs to 14 residues. The CDR3 region is CATVDSPTGYGYTF. The DNA of the CDR3 is TGTGCCACCGTGGACAGCCCGACTGGTTATGGCTACACCTTC.

The rearrangement joins TRBV9 to TRBJ2-2; 9 nucleotides align to TRBD1. The CDR3 loop spans 17 amino acids. The V gene's germline CDR1 is SGDLS and CDR2 YYNGEE. V lost 0 bases to trimming and J lost 6 bases; unmatched junction nucleotides: 9. CDR3 sequence: CASSVGTTGGTSGELFF. Written as DNA, the CDR3 is TGTGCCAGCAGCGTAGGAACAACAGGGGGCACGTCCGGGGAGCTGTTTTTT.

This chain joins TRBV9 and TRBJ1-2; TRBD1 matches 7 bases. Germline V lookup: CDR1 SGDLS, CDR2 YYNGEE. With V trimmed by 4 bases and J by 8 bases, 11 bases remained unmatched. This CDR3 is 14 amino acids long. The CDR3 DNA follows: TGTGCCAGCAGCTTAGGGGACAGTCCTGCGGGCTACACCTTC. It specifies CASSLGDSPAGYTF.

This chain uses TRBV6-2 or TRBV6-3 with TRBJ2-7, with D perhaps given as TRBD1 or TRBD2 (5 bases each). This CDR3 is 12 amino acids long. Germline V gene data show CDR1 as MNHEY and CDR2 as SVGEGT. Deletions cut 2 bases from V and 6 bases from J, with 8 bases between. CDR3 residues: CASSYIGTEQYF. CDR3 in DNA: TGTGCCAGCAGTTACATCGGGACCGAGCAGTACTTC.

The chain combines TRBV7-2 with TRBJ1-2; D remains unclear. V was cut by 2 bases and J by 6 bases, with 10 bases left in between. Germline-derived CDR1 and CDR2 are SGHTA and FQGNSA. The CDR3 length is 13 residues. DNA of the CDR3: TGTGCCAGCAGCTTAACGAGGGCCCATGGCTACACCTTC. As protein: CASSLTRAHGYTF. Based on the CDR3 plus reference TRBV7-2 and TRBJ1-2, the full variable domain is GAGVSQSPSNKVTEKGKDVELRCDPISGHTALYWYRQSLGQGLEFLIYFQGNSAPDKSGLPSDRFSAERTGGSVSTLTIQRTQQEDSAVYLCASSLTRAHGYTFGSGTRLTVV.

The gene calls are TRBV7-8 and TRBJ1-6; D not certain. The CDR3 loop spans 13 amino acids. V lost 5 bases, J lost 7 bases, and 9 bases lay in between. Germline CDR1 reads SGHVS; CDR2 reads FQNEAQ. The CDR3: CASSPGLNSPLHF. CDR3 DNA sequence: TGTGCCAGCAGCCCCGGTCTCAATTCACCCCTCCACTTT.

V and J are TRBV5-6 and TRBJ1-2; D may be TRBD1 (6 bases). V lost 0 bases to trimming and J lost 4 bases, with 16 bases between them. CDR1 SGHDT and CDR2 YYEEEE come from the germline V gene. CDR3 size: 16 residues. CDR3 protein: CASSLVAGEESYGYTF. The CDR3 region has the DNA TGTGCCAGCAGCTTGGTGGCAGGGGAAGAGAGCTATGGCTACACCTTC.

V is TRBV7-2 and J is TRBJ2-1, with D perhaps matching TRBD2 (6 bases). The CDR3 totals 15 residues. Germline lookup yields CDR1 SGHTA and CDR2 FQGNSA. The V and J ends lost 5 bases and 2 bases respectively, with 13 bases between them. CDR3 residues: CASSHRLEPYNEQFF. CDR3 in DNA: TGTGCCAGCAGCCACAGACTAGAACCCTACAATGAGCAGTTCTTC.

This chain joins TRBV30 and TRBJ1-6; possible D gene TRBD1, 5 bases. Trimming shortened V by 0 bases and J by 9 bases, and 15 bases separated the two germline ends. CDR1 is GTSNPN, CDR2 SVGIG, per germline (reference sequence). This CDR3 spans 15 amino acids. CDR3 sequence: CAWSVQGFWGSPLHF. CDR3 sequence (DNA): TGTGCCTGGAGTGTTCAGGGCTTCTGGGGTTCACCCCTCCACTTT. The full variable domain, its missing parts supplied by reference TRBV30 and TRBJ1-6, is SQTIHQWPATLVQPVGSPLSLECTVEGTSNPNLYWYRQAAGRGLQLLFYSVGIGQISSEVPQNLSASRPQDRQFILSSKKLLLSDSGFYLCAWSVQGFWGSPLHFGNGTRLTVT.

The chain couples TRBV4-3 to TRBJ2-5; D remains unclear. CDR3 size: 15 residues. V gave up 0 bases and J gave up 4 bases, with 12 bases separating them. In germline, CDR1 is LGHNA, CDR2 YSLEER. Written as DNA, the CDR3 is TGCGCCAGCAGCCAAGATCTACAGTCTGGAGAGACCCAGTACTTC. This encodes CASSQDLQSGETQYF.

The chain employs TRBV7-6 and TRBJ2-1; tentative D call: TRBD1 (6 bases). The CDR3 is 16 amino acids. Germline assignment: CDR1 SGHVS and CDR2 FNYEAQ. V was clipped by 0 bases and J by 5 bases, with 14 bases between them. For the CDR3, the DNA is TGTGCCAGCAGCTTAGCAACAGGGCCCCCCGACAATGAGCAGTTCTTC. It encodes CASSLATGPPDNEQFF.

This clone came up once. The chain has TRBV7-8 and TRBJ2-4; D is perhaps TRBD1 or TRBD2 (5 bases each). Trimming took 5 bases from V and 11 from J, leaving 22 bases between them. This CDR3 region has 15 residues. The V gene's germline CDR1 is SGHVS and CDR2 FQNEAQ. CDR3: CASSPHPGTDGLQYF. The CDR3 DNA reads TGTGCCAGCAGCCCCCATCCCGGGACCGATGGTCTTCAGTACTTC.

Comment on this clone: The same CDR3 also results from other DNA sequences found in this sample. DNA of the CDR3: TGTGCCAGCAGCTTATTGGGAGGACAAGAGACCCAGTACTTC. Protein: CASSLLGGQETQYF. V usage is TRBV7-2 and J usage is TRBJ2-5, with D possibly being TRBD2 (6 bases). Germline V gene sequence: CDR1 SGHTA, CDR2 FQGNSA. Between the trimmed V and J ends, which lost 2 bases and 2 bases, there was a span of 9 bases. This CDR3 is 14 amino acids long.

This clone came up a few times. CDR3 amino acids: CASSTGQEVGYTF. CDR3 sequence (DNA): TGCGCCAGCAGCACCGGACAGGAGGTTGGCTACACCTTC. V gene TRBV5-1 combines with J gene TRBJ1-2, with TRBD1 matching over 7 bases. This CDR3 has 13 residues. Germline CDR1 and CDR2: SGHRS and YFSETQ. V lost 4 bases, J lost 7 bases, and 7 bases stayed unmatched.

The gene calls are TRBV3-1 (or the pseudogene TRBV3-2) and TRBJ1-3; D may be TRBD1 (6 bases). This CDR3 has 15 residues. Trimming stripped 2 bases from V and 0 bases from J, with 8 bases between. The germline gives CDR1 LGHDT, CDR2 YNNKEL (reference sequence). The CDR3 loop reads CASSQSGASGNTIYF. CDR3 coding DNA: TGTGCCAGCAGCCAATCAGGGGCCTCTGGAAACACCATATATTTT.

V and J are TRBV5-1 and TRBJ2-7; D gene unclear. Germline-derived CDR1 and CDR2 are SGHRS and YFSETQ. The CDR3 is 13 residues long. V was trimmed by 0 bases and J by 0 bases, leaving 4 bases between them. The CDR3 nucleotides read TGCGCCAGCAGCTTGGAGATCTCCTACGAGCAGTACTTC. Its protein product is CASSLEISYEQYF.

The chain joins TRBV7-6 to TRBJ2-5; 8 bases agree with TRBD2. J lost 4 bases, V lost 5 bases, and 9 bases had no gene match. The CDR3 length is 15 residues. Germline V gene lookup returns CDR1 SGHVS and CDR2 FNYEAQ. CDR3 coding DNA: TGTGCCAGCAGCCGGGGGGGAGCGGGGTTAGAGACCCAGTACTTC. It codes for CASSRGGAGLETQYF.

This chain joins TRBV6-2 or TRBV6-3 and TRBJ2-5; D remains ambiguous. The CDR3 extends over 13 amino acids. Germline values: CDR1 MNHEY, CDR2 SVGEGT. With 6 bases removed from V and 0 bases from J, the gap between germline ends came to 8 bases. DNA of the CDR3: TGTGCCAGCAGCCGTCCGTACCAAGAGACCCAGTACTTC. Protein sequence: CASSRPYQETQYF.

This rearrangement joins TRBV19 to TRBJ1-3; possible D gene TRBD1, 5 bases. CDR1 and CDR2 (germline): LNHDA, SQIVND (reference sequence). The CDR3 sequence is 14 residues long. Trimming pared 5 bases from V and 1 base from J, leaving 9 bases between. CDR3 bases: TGTGCCAGTAGTCGACCAGGGTCTGGAAACACCATATATTTT. Translating gives CASSRPGSGNTIYF.

The rearrangement uses TRBV7-9 and TRBJ2-4, with a tentative D call TRBD1 (6 bases). The CDR3 is 15 residues long. The germline gives CDR1 SEHNR, CDR2 FQNEAQ (reference sequence). Trimming removed 5 bases at V and 0 bases at J, with 11 bases between. This CDR3 is CASSEDSLAKNIQYF. CDR3 coding DNA: TGTGCCAGCAGCGAGGACAGCCTAGCCAAAAACATTCAGTACTTC.

Concerning this clone itself: The sample contains more than one DNA sequence encoding this CDR3. V and J are TRBV7-2 and TRBJ2-3; D is undetermined. This CDR3 is 11 amino acids long. V lost 2 bases to trimming and J lost 3 bases, with 0 bases between them. Germline CDR1 SGHTA, CDR2 FQGNSA. The CDR3: CASSLTDTQYF. The CDR3 nucleotides read TGTGCCAGCAGCTTAACAGATACGCAGTATTTT.